This T cell receptor (beta chain) was documented in a study of technical replicates of blood from several donors. Clones were read by immunoSEQ multiplex PCR, and TCRdb kept only the in-frame ones, dropping some. The data show about 100,000 clones, just over 95% seen once. The length of the CDR3 is 18 residues. The sequenced sample was T cells isolated from PBMCs. The TCR comes from a human donor in good health. This rearrangement joins TRBV21-1 to TRBJ1-1. TRBV21-1 is flagged as a pseudogene. CDR3 sequence: CASSKGIPGRSECTEAFF. CDR3 bases: TGTGCCAGCAGCAAAGGTATCCCGGGTAGATCGGAGTGCACTGAAGCTTTCTTT.